This passage covers 13 T cell receptor beta chains from one sample sequenced in a study of cytomegalovirus exposure and HLA in healthy donors. Both 60 Vbeta primers and 13 Jbeta primers went into the PCR. Method: immunoSEQ multiplex PCR; TCRdb's copy keeps in-frame clones and lacks some. The sample lists roughly 240,000 clones; 78% were seen once. The material sequenced was PBMCs. The receptors come from a boy younger than 18 in good health and CMV-seronegative.

The chain joins TRBV11-3 to TRBJ1-1; the match to TRBD1 covers 7 bases. The CDR3 contains 15 residues. J was trimmed by 4 bases and V by 6 bases; bases with no gene match: 11. Germline V gene sequence: CDR1 SGHNT, CDR2 YENEEA. CDR3 DNA: TGTGCCAGCAGTTCGATCAATCAGGGGGGCACTGAAGCTTTCTTT. It yields the protein CASSSINQGGTEAFF.

V gene TRBV5-5 combines with J gene TRBJ1-4; the D is unclear. From germline, CDR1 is SGHKS and CDR2 YYEKEE (reference sequence). This CDR3 has 15 amino acids. The germline V and J ends were trimmed by 2 bases and 0 bases, with 8 bases remaining between them. This CDR3 reads CASSFLGATNEKLFF. CDR3 nucleotide sequence: TGTGCCAGCAGCTTTCTCGGGGCAACTAATGAAAAACTGTTTTTT.

The chain joins TRBV11-2 to TRBJ2-1; possibly TRBD2 for D (5 bases). Trimming removed 0 bases at V and 10 bases at J, with 10 bases between. The CDR3 is made up of 13 amino acids. The germline V gene encodes CDR1 SGHAT and CDR2 FQNNGV. The CDR3 DNA follows: TGTGCCAGCAGCTTAGATCGCGGGCGAGAGCAGTTCTTC. Protein product: CASSLDRGREQFF.

The chain employs TRBV5-1 and TRBJ2-7, with a tentative D call TRBD1 (6 bases). Trimming shortened V by 4 bases and J by 2 bases, and 16 bases separated the two germline ends. This CDR3 region has 15 residues. Germline CDR1 and CDR2: SGHRS and YFSETQ. The CDR3 region is CASSRSGAVTYEQYF. The CDR3 bases are TGCGCCAGCAGCAGGTCAGGGGCGGTCACCTACGAGCAGTACTTC.

The sample holds a few counts of this clone. The chain employs TRBV5-6 and TRBJ1-1, with D possibly TRBD1 on 6 matching bases. The germline V gene encodes CDR1 SGHDT and CDR2 YYEEEE. Between the trimmed V and J ends, which lost 2 bases and 7 bases, there was a span of 9 bases. The CDR3 spans 12 residues. CDR3 in amino acids: CASSFGGGEAFF. The CDR3, as DNA: TGTGCCAGCAGCTTTGGGGGCGGTGAAGCTTTCTTT.

The genes are TRBV4-1 and TRBJ2-7; D is perhaps TRBD2 (6 bases). The V and J ends lost 4 bases and 7 bases respectively, with 23 bases between them. Germline lookup yields CDR1 MGHRA and CDR2 YSYEKL. The CDR3 is 16 residues long. The CDR3: CASSRTATRPSWEQYF. The DNA for the CDR3 is TGCGCCAGCAGCCGAACCGCGACTAGGCCTTCTTGGGAGCAGTACTTC.

The chain recombines TRBV4-1 with TRBJ2-5; tentative D call: TRBD2 (5 bases). The CDR3 is 13 amino acids. The germline CDR1 and CDR2 sequences are MGHRA and YSYEKL. The V end was cut by 1 base, the J end by 4 bases, with 7 bases between. The CDR3 DNA is TGCGCCAGCAGCCAAGCCGGGGTAGAGACCCAGTACTTC. Amino acids: CASSQAGVETQYF.

J is TRBJ1-2 and V is TRBV2; D uncertain. The CDR3 sequence is 14 residues long. Germline V gene lookup returns CDR1 SNHLY and CDR2 FYNNEI. Between the trimmed V and J ends, which lost 4 bases and 0 bases, there was a span of 9 bases. CDR3 DNA sequence: TGTGCCAGCAGTGGCGGCCTTGCTAACTATGGCTACACCTTC. Translated, it gives CASSGGLANYGYTF. The whole variable domain, filled in from reference TRBV2 and TRBJ1-2, reads EPEVTQTPSHQVTQMGQEVILRCVPISNHLYFYWYRQILGQKVEFLVSFYNNEISEKSEIFDDQFSVERPDGSNFTLKIRSTKLEDSAMYFCASSGGLANYGYTFGSGTRLTVV.

V is TRBV6-1 and J is TRBJ2-3; D possibly corresponds to TRBD1 (6 bases). Germline-derived CDR1 and CDR2 are MNHNS and SASEGT. This CDR3 comprises 13 residues. V shed 6 bases and J shed 4 bases, with 11 bases lying between them. The CDR3 spells CASRGAPADTQYF. Here the CDR3 DNA reads TGTGCCAGCAGGGGGGCCCCGGCAGATACGCAGTATTTT.

J is TRBJ1-2 and V is TRBV19, with TRBD1 matching over 11 bases. The CDR3 runs to 17 residues. Germline CDR1 reads LNHDA; CDR2 reads SQIVND (reference sequence). V shed 6 bases and J 4 bases; nucleotides not matched to a gene: 13. The CDR3 nucleotides read TGTGCCAGTAGCGATACTCGGACAGGGGGCTTTGTCTATGGCTACACCTTC. Its translation is CASSDTRTGGFVYGYTF.

V is TRBV13 and J is TRBJ1-3, with TRBD1 identical over 9 bases. Trimming at V came to 4 bases and at J to 2 bases, leaving 3 bases not matched to a gene. The CDR3 runs to 15 residues. Germline values: CDR1 PRHDT, CDR2 FYEKMQ (reference sequence). The CDR3 bases are TGTGCCAGCAGCTCCCGGGACAGGGCTGGAAACACCATATATTTT. Translated: CASSSRDRAGNTIYF.

The chain joins TRBV20-1 to TRBJ2-3; no definite D call. The germline V and J ends were trimmed by 6 bases and 2 bases, with 3 bases remaining between them. From germline, CDR1 is DFQATT and CDR2 SNEGSKA (reference sequence). This CDR3 spans 10 amino acids. The CDR3 bases are TGCAGTGCCCTCACAGATACGCAGTATTTT. This encodes CSALTDTQYF.

This clone appeared once. The genes are TRBV5-1 and TRBJ2-5, with TRBD2 matching over 10 bases. The CDR3 is 14 amino acids. Germline assignment: CDR1 SGHRS and CDR2 YFSETQ. The V segment lost 5 bases and the J segment 5 bases; nucleotides outside the gene matches: 6. The CDR3 coding sequence is TGCGCCAGCAGGGCTAGCGGGAGAATTGAGACCCAGTACTTC. Encoded protein: CASRASGRIETQYF.